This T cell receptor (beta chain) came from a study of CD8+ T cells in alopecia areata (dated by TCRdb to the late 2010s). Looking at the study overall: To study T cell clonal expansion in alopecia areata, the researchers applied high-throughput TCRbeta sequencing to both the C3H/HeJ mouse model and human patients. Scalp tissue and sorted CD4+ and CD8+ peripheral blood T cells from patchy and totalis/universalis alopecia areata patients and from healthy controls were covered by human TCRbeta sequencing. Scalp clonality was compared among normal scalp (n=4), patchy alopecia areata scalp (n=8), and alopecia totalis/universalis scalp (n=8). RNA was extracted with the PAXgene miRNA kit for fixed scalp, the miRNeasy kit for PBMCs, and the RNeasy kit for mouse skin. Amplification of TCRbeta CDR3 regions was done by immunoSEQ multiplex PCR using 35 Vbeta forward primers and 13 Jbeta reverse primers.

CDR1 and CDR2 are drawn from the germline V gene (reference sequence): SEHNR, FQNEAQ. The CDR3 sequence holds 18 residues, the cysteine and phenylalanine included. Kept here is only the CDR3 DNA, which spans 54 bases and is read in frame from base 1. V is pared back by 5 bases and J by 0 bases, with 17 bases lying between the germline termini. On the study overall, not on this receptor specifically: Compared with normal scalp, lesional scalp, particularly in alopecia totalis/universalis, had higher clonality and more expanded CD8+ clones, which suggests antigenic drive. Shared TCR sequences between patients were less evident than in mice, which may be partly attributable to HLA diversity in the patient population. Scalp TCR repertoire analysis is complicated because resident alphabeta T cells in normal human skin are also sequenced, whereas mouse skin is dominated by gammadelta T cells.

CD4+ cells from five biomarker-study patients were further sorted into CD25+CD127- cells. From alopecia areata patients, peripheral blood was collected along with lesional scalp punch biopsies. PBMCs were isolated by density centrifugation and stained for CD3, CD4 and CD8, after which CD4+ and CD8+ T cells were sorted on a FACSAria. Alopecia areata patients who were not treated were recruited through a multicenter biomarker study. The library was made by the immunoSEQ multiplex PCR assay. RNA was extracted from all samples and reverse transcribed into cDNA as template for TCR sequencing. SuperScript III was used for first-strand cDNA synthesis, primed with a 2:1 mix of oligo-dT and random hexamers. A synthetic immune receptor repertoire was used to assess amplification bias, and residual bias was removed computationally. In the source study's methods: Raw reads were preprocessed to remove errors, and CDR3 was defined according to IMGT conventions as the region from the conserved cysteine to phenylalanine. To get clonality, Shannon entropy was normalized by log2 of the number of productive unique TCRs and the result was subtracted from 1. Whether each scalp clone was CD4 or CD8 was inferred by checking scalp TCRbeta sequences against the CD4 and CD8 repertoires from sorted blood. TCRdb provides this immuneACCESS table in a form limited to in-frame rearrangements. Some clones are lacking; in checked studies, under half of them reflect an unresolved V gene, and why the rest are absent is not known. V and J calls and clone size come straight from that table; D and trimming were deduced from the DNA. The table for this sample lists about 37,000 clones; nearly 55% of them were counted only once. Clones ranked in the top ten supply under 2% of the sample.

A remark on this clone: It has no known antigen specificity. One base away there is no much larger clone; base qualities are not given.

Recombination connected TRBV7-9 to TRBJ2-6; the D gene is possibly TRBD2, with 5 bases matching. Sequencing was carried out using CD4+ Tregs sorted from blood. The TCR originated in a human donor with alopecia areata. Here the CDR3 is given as CASSPEAGRLSGANVLTF. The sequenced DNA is TGTGCCAGCAGCCCCGAGGCGGGCCGTCTCTCTGGGGCCAACGTCCTGACTTTC.